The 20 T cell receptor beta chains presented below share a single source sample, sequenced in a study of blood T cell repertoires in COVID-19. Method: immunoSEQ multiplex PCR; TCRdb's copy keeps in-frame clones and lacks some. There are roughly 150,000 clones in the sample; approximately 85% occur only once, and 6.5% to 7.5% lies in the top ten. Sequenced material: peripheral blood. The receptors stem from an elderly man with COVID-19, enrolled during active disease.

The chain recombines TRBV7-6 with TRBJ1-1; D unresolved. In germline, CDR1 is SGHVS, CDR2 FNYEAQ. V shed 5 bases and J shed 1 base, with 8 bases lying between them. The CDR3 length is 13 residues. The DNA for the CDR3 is TGTGCCAGCAGCATGAACAAGAACACTGAAGCTTTCTTT. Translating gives CASSMNKNTEAFF.

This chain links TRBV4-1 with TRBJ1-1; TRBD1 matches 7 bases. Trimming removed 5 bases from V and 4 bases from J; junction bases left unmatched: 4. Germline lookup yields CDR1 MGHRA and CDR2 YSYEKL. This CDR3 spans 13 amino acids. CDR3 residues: CASSYQGGTEAFF. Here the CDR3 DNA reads TGCGCCAGCAGCTATCAGGGGGGCACTGAAGCTTTCTTT.

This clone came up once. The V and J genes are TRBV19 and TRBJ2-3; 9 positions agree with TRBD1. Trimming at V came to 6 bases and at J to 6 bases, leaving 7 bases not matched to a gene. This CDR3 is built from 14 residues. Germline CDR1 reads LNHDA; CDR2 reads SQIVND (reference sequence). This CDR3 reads CASRRGQGGDTQYF. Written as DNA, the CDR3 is TGTGCCAGTAGAAGGGGACAGGGTGGTGATACGCAGTATTTT.

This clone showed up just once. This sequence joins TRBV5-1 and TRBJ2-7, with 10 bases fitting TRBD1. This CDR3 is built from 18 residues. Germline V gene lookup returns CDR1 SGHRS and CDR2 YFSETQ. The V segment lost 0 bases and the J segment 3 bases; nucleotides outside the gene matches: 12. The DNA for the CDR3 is TGCGCCAGCAGCTTGGCCGGAGGGGCGGGACAGGGGTTCTACGAGCAGTACTTC. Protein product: CASSLAGGAGQGFYEQYF.

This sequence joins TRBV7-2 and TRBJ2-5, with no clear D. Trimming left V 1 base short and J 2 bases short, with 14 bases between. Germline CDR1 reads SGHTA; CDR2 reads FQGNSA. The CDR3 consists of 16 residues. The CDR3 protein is CASSLVVSRLQETQYF. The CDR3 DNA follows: TGTGCCAGCAGCTTAGTTGTCTCCAGGCTACAAGAGACCCAGTACTTC. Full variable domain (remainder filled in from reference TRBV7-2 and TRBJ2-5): GAGVSQSPSNKVTEKGKDVELRCDPISGHTALYWYRQSLGQGLEFLIYFQGNSAPDKSGLPSDRFSAERTGGSVSTLTIQRTQQEDSAVYLCASSLVVSRLQETQYFGPGTRLLVL.

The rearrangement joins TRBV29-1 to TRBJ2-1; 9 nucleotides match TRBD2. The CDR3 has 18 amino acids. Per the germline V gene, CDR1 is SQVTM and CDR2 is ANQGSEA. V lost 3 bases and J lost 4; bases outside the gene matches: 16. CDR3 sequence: CSVELAGRRPSPYNEQFF. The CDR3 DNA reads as TGCAGCGTTGAGCTAGCGGGGCGCAGACCCTCTCCTTACAATGAGCAGTTCTTC.

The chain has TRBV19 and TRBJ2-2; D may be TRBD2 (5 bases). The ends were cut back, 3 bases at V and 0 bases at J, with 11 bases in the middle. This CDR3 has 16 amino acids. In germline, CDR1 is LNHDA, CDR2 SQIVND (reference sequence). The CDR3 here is CASSIAGLTNTGELFF. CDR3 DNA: TGTGCCAGTAGTATCGCCGGACTGACGAACACCGGGGAGCTGTTTTTT.

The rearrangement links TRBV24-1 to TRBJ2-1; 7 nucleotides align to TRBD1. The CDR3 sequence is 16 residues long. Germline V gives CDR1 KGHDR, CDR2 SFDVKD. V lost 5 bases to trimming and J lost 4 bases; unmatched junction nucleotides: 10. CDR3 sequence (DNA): TGTGCCACCAGTGGTACCACAGGGGAAGATTACAATGAGCAGTTCTTC. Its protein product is CATSGTTGEDYNEQFF.

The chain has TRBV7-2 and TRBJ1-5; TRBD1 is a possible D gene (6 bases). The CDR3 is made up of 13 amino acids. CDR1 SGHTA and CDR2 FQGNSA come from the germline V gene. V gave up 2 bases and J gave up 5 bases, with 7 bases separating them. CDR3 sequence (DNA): TGTGCCAGCAGCTTAAAGGGGGATCAGCCCCAGCATTTT. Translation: CASSLKGDQPQHF. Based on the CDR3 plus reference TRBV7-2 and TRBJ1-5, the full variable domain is GAGVSQSPSNKVTEKGKDVELRCDPISGHTALYWYRQSLGQGLEFLIYFQGNSAPDKSGLPSDRFSAERTGGSVSTLTIQRTQQEDSAVYLCASSLKGDQPQHFGDGTRLSIL.

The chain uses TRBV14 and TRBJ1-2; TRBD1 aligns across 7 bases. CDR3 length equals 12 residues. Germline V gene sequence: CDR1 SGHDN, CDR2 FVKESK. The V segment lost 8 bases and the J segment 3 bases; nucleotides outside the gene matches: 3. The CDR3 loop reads CASPGQYYGYTF. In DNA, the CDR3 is TGTGCCAGCCCGGGACAGTACTATGGCTACACCTTC. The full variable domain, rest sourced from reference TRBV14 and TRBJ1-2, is EAGVTQFPSHSVIEKGQTVTLRCDPISGHDNLYWYRRVMGKEIKFLLHFVKESKQDESGMPNNRFLAERTGGTYSTLKVQPAELEDSGVYFCASPGQYYGYTFGSGTRLTVV.

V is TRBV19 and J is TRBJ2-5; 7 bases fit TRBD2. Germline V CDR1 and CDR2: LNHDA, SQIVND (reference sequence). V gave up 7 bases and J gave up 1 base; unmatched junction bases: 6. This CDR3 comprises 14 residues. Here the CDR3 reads CASKAERGQETQYF. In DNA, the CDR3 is TGTGCCAGTAAGGCGGAGCGGGGCCAAGAGACCCAGTACTTC.

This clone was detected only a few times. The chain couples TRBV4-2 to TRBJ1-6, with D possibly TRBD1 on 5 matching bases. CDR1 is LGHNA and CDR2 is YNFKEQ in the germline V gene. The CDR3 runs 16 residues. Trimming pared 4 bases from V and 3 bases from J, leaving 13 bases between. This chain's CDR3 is CASSPTTGDYNSPLHF. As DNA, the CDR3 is TGTGCCAGCAGCCCTACCACAGGTGACTATAATTCACCCCTCCACTTT.

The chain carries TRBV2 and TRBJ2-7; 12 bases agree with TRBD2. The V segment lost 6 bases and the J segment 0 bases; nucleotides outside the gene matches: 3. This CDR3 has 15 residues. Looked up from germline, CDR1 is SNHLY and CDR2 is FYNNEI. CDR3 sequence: CASRWTSGASYEQYF. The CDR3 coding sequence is TGTGCCAGCAGGTGGACTAGCGGGGCCTCCTACGAGCAGTACTTC.

The CDR3 region has the DNA TGTGCCAGCAGCTTAGACAGGATTAACACTGAAGCTTTCTTT. Amino acid sequence: CASSLDRINTEAFF. V and J are TRBV27 and TRBJ1-1; D perhaps matches TRBD1 (6 bases). Germline-derived CDR1 and CDR2 are MNHEY and SMNVEV (reference sequence). V dropped 6 bases and J dropped 2 bases, with 13 bases sitting between them. The CDR3 has 14 residues.

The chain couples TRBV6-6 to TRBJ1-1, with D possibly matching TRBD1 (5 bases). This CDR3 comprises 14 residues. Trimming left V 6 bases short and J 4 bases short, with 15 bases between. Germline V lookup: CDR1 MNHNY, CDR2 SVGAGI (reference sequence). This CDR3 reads CASSRPGRATEAFF. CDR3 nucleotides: TGTGCCAGCAGCCGCCCTGGCAGGGCCACTGAAGCTTTCTTT.

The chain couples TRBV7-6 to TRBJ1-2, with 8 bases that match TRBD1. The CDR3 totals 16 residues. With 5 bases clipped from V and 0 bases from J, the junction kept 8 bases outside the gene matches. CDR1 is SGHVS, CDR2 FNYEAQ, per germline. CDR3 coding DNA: TGTGCCAGCAGCCCCTTCGGGACAGGCGCTAACTATGGCTACACCTTC. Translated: CASSPFGTGANYGYTF.

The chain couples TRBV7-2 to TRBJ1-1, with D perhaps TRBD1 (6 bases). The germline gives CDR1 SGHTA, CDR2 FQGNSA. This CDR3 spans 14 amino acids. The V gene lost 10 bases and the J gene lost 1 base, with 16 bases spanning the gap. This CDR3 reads CATRWGHSNTEAFF. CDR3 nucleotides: TGTGCCACCCGCTGGGGGCATTCGAACACTGAAGCTTTCTTT.

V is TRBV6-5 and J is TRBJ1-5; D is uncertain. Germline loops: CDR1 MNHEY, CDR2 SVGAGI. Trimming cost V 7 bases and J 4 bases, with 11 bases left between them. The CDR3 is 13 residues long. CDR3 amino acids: CASTVSPNQPQHF. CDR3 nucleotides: TGTGCCAGCACGGTTTCCCCGAATCAGCCCCAGCATTTT.

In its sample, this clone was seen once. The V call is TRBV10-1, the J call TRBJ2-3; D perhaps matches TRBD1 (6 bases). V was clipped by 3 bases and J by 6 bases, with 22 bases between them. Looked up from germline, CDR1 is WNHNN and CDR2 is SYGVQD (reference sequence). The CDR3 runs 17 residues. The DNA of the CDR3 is TGCGCCAGCAGTGATTTTAACATGGGGGCCACCCGGGATACGCAGTATTTT. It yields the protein CASSDFNMGATRDTQYF.

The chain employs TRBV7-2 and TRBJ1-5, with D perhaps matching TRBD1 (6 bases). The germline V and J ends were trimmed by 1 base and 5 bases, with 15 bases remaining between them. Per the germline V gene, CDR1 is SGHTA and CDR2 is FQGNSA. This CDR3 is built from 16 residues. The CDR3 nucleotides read TGTGCCAGCAGCTTAGGGGCGGGGGCGTTTGATCAGCCCCAGCATTTT. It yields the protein CASSLGAGAFDQPQHF.